The 28 T cell receptor beta chains below were found in one sample sequenced in a study of blood T cell repertoires in COVID-19. Assay: immunoSEQ multiplex PCR; the TCRdb copy retains only in-frame clones and omits some. Counted here are some 670,000 clones, 70% to 90% occurring once; the ten biggest clones make up about 0.24%. Source material: peripheral blood. The source of these receptors is a woman under 30 with acute or convalescent COVID-19.

The chain links TRBV7-9 to TRBJ1-2; D gene unclear. The CDR3 has 15 residues. Germline CDR1 and CDR2: SEHNR and FQNEAQ (reference sequence). Trimming removed 1 base at V and 4 bases at J, with 13 bases between. CDR3 protein: CASSLGSGGFYGYTF. The CDR3 nucleotides are TGTGCCAGCAGCTTAGGATCGGGTGGGTTCTATGGCTACACCTTC. Together with reference TRBV7-9 and TRBJ1-2, the CDR3 gives the full variable domain: DTGVSQNPRHKITKRGQNVTFRCDPISEHNRLYWYRQTLGQGPEFLTYFQNEAQLEKSRLLSDRFSAERPKGSFSTLEIQRTEQGDSAMYLCASSLGSGGFYGYTFGSGTRLTVV.

V usage is TRBV5-6 and J usage is TRBJ2-4, with 9 bases aligning to TRBD1. CDR3 length: 16 amino acids. J lost 0 bases, V lost 3 bases, and 4 bases had no gene match. Germline loops: CDR1 SGHDT, CDR2 YYEEEE. The CDR3 region is CASSSGTGIAKNIQYF. CDR3 bases: TGTGCCAGCAGCTCGGGGACAGGGATAGCCAAAAACATTCAGTACTTC. The complete variable domain, with remaining parts taken from reference TRBV5-6 and TRBJ2-4, reads DAGVTQSPTHLIKTRGQQVTLRCSPKSGHDTVSWYQQALGQGPQFIFQYYEEEERQRGNFPDRFSGHQFPNYSSELNVNALLLGDSALYLCASSSGTGIAKNIQYFGAGTRLSVL.

This chain joins TRBV11-2 and TRBJ1-2; 9 bases map to TRBD1. V shed 5 bases, J shed 8 bases, and the junction held 6 bases outside the gene matches. The CDR3 loop spans 13 amino acids. The germline CDR1 and CDR2 sequences are SGHAT and FQNNGV. The CDR3 is CASSPTGGVGYTF. CDR3 coding DNA: TGTGCCAGCAGCCCCACAGGGGGCGTAGGCTACACCTTC.

This clone was detected once. The rearrangement joins TRBV11-2 to TRBJ1-1, with D perhaps TRBD1 (6 bases). This CDR3 is 13 amino acids long. V gave up 5 bases and J gave up 11 bases, with 18 bases separating them. CDR1 is SGHAT and CDR2 is FQNNGV in the germline V gene. CDR3 DNA sequence: TGTGCCAGCAGCATCCGGGACACCCTTGGGGCTTTCTTT. Protein: CASSIRDTLGAFF.

The chain combines TRBV2 with TRBJ2-1, with 7 bases lining up with TRBD2. Looked up from germline, CDR1 is SNHLY and CDR2 is FYNNEI. The CDR3 consists of 15 residues. The ends lost 7 bases at V and 0 bases at J; junction bases unmatched: 6. DNA for the CDR3: TGTGCCAGCAAGCGGGACTCAAGCTCCTACAATGAGCAGTTCTTC. As protein: CASKRDSSSYNEQFF.

The gene calls are TRBV5-6 and TRBJ1-1, with 7 positions matching TRBD1. V gave up 1 base and J gave up 1 base; unmatched junction bases: 13. CDR1 SGHDT and CDR2 YYEEEE come from the germline V gene. The CDR3 covers 18 residues. The CDR3 DNA reads as TGTGCCAGCAGCTTGATATTAAGGGGGACAGCGACGAACACTGAAGCTTTCTTT. This gives the protein CASSLILRGTATNTEAFF.

The genes are TRBV19 and TRBJ1-2; D is possibly TRBD1 (6 bases). The CDR3 runs to 11 residues. Trimming removed 11 bases from V and 4 bases from J, with 11 bases in between. Germline V gene data show CDR1 as LNHDA and CDR2 as SQIVND (reference sequence). CDR3 amino acids: CAGTSGYGYTF. The CDR3 DNA is TGTGCCGGGACATCGGGCTATGGCTACACCTTC. Combining the CDR3 with reference TRBV19 and TRBJ1-2 gives the whole variable domain DGGITQSPKYLFRKEGQNVTLSCEQNLNHDAMYWYRQDPGQGLRLIYYSQIVNDFQKGDIAEGYSVSREKKESFPLTVTSAQKNPTAFYLCAGTSGYGYTFGSGTRLTVV.

This sequence joins TRBV5-5 and TRBJ2-5, with 8 bases matching TRBD2. Unmatched junction bases numbered 1, after V lost 1 base and J lost 5 bases. The germline V gene has CDR1 SGHKS and CDR2 YYEKEE (reference sequence). This CDR3 has 13 amino acids. CDR3 bases: TGTGCCAGCAGCTTGCCGGGGGGGGAGACCCAGTACTTC. It codes for CASSLPGGETQYF.

With respect to this clone: This is likely a read error, given that the CDR3 carries no conserved phenylalanine or tryptophan at its end. The DNA is omitted, as the CDR3 cannot be located on it reliably, and the CDR3 follows TCRdb's listing. The chain recombines TRBV21-1 with TRBJ1-2. TRBV21-1 is a known pseudogene. The CDR3 contains 13 residues when both ends are counted. CDR3 in amino acids: CASSITRSHGYTS.

The V gene is TRBV14, the J gene TRBJ2-7; TRBD1 is a possible D gene (6 bases). The V gene's germline CDR1 is SGHDN and CDR2 FVKESK. The V end was cut by 2 bases, the J end by 4 bases, with 15 bases between. This CDR3 comprises 15 residues. This chain's CDR3 is CASSQTRGSFYEQYF. The CDR3 nucleotides are TGTGCCAGCAGCCAAACGAGGGGGTCGTTTTACGAGCAGTACTTC. Combining the CDR3 with reference TRBV14 and TRBJ2-7 gives the whole variable domain EAGVTQFPSHSVIEKGQTVTLRCDPISGHDNLYWYRRVMGKEIKFLLHFVKESKQDESGMPNNRFLAERTGGTYSTLKVQPAELEDSGVYFCASSQTRGSFYEQYFGPGTRLTVT.

The chain carries TRBV15 and TRBJ1-4; D is perhaps TRBD1 (5 bases). Looked up from germline, CDR1 is LNHNV and CDR2 is YYDKDF (reference sequence). V was pared by 5 bases and J by 5 bases, with 12 bases between. The CDR3 covers 14 residues. The CDR3 spells CATSSGVENEKLFF. DNA of the CDR3: TGTGCCACCAGCTCGGGGGTCGAGAATGAAAAACTGTTTTTT.

The rearrangement uses TRBV19 and TRBJ1-3; 8 nucleotides align to TRBD1. Germline trimming cut 10 bases from V and 4 bases from J; bases unmatched to any gene: 9. Germline CDR1 is LNHDA and CDR2 is SQIVND (reference sequence). This CDR3 region has 14 residues. The CDR3 DNA is TGTGCCACCCGACAGGGGACGTGGGGAAACACCATATATTTT. Amino acids: CATRQGTWGNTIYF.

This chain uses TRBV4-2 with TRBJ2-1, with 9 bases identical to TRBD2. With 1 base clipped from V and 10 bases from J, the junction kept 17 bases outside the gene matches. The CDR3 is 18 residues long. Germline CDR1 LGHNA, CDR2 YNFKEQ. The CDR3 DNA is TGTGCCAGCAGCCAAGGCTCGAACAGCGGGGGGCGTATTCAGGAGCAGTTCTTC. Translation: CASSQGSNSGGRIQEQFF.

In its sample, this clone was seen once. The chain uses TRBV30 and TRBJ1-1, with a weak D call TRBD1 (6 bases). This CDR3 spans 12 amino acids. V was cut by 4 bases and J by 1 base, with 7 bases left in between. Germline V gene data show CDR1 as GTSNPN and CDR2 as SVGIG (reference sequence). CDR3 coding DNA: TGTGCCTGGAAGGGGGAGAACACTGAAGCTTTCTTT. Amino acid sequence: CAWKGENTEAFF.

The V gene is TRBV6-1, the J gene TRBJ1-5; 11 positions agree with TRBD1. Germline assignment: CDR1 MNHNS and CDR2 SASEGT. The CDR3 has 16 amino acids. With 1 base clipped from V and 7 bases from J, the junction kept 6 bases outside the gene matches. CDR3 residues: CASSEGDRGYGQPQHF. In DNA form, the CDR3 reads TGTGCCAGCAGTGAAGGGGACAGGGGGTATGGACAGCCCCAGCATTTT.

V is TRBV12-3 or TRBV12-4 and J is TRBJ1-5; D unresolved. The CDR3 totals 12 residues. Trimming took off 7 bases at V and 0 bases at J, with 4 bases between the two ends. In DNA, the CDR3 is TGTGCCAGCACACATAGCAATCAGCCCCAGCATTTT. Translation: CASTHSNQPQHF.

The chain recombines TRBV18 with TRBJ1-1; D uncertain. Germline values: CDR1 KGHSH, CDR2 LQKENI. Trimming took off 10 bases at V and 1 base at J, with 13 bases between the two ends. CDR3 length: 13 amino acids. This CDR3 reads CATALGANTEAFF. CDR3 bases: TGTGCCACCGCTCTGGGCGCGAACACTGAAGCTTTCTTT.

The chain links TRBV10-3 to TRBJ1-1; D is perhaps TRBD1 (5 bases). V lost 1 base, J lost 1 base, and 7 bases lay in between. Germline V lookup: CDR1 ENHRY, CDR2 SYGVKD. The CDR3 loop spans 14 amino acids. The chain's CDR3 is CAISEWGGNTEAFF. CDR3 nucleotide sequence: TGTGCCATCAGTGAGTGGGGGGGGAACACTGAAGCTTTCTTT.

The chain combines TRBV9 with TRBJ2-5; 9 bases line up with TRBD1. CDR1 SGDLS and CDR2 YYNGEE come from the germline V gene. V was pared by 3 bases and J by 5 bases, with 8 bases of the junction left unmatched. The CDR3 consists of 15 residues. CDR3 sequence reads: CASSAGDRVWETQYF. Written as DNA, the CDR3 is TGTGCCAGCAGCGCCGGGGACAGGGTTTGGGAGACCCAGTACTTC.

This chain uses TRBV9 with TRBJ1-6; 8 bases are a match to TRBD1. From germline, CDR1 is SGDLS and CDR2 YYNGEE. The V segment lost 3 bases and the J segment 5 bases; nucleotides outside the gene matches: 4. The CDR3 is made up of 15 amino acids. CDR3 in DNA: TGTGCCAGCAGCGCCCGACAGGGGAATAATTCACCCCTCCACTTT. It is translated as CASSARQGNNSPLHF.

This clone was seen only a few times. The rearrangement uses TRBV28 and TRBJ2-2; D remains unclear. Germline V gene sequence: CDR1 MDHEN, CDR2 SYDVKM. Trimming shortened V by 4 bases and J by 6 bases, and 9 bases separated the two germline ends. The CDR3 totals 13 residues. The CDR3 spells CASSSSEAGELFF. In DNA form, the CDR3 reads TGTGCCAGCAGTTCGAGTGAGGCCGGGGAGCTGTTTTTT.

Only one count was recorded for this clone. The chain couples TRBV9 to TRBJ2-3; 8 bases match TRBD1. The V and J ends lost 0 bases and 2 bases, in that order; junction bases with no gene match: 2. This CDR3 has 15 residues. CDR1 and CDR2 (germline): SGDLS, YYNGEE. Here the CDR3 DNA reads TGTGCCAGCAGCGTAGAGGGACAGGTCACAGATACGCAGTATTTT. Its translation: CASSVEGQVTDTQYF.

V and J are TRBV7-2 and TRBJ1-6, with no clear D. The CDR3 totals 13 residues. Germline-derived CDR1 and CDR2 are SGHTA and FQGNSA. Trimming took off 5 bases at V and 7 bases at J, with 9 bases between the two ends. In nucleotides, the CDR3 is TGTGCCAGCAGCCTACGTCCGAATTCACCCCTCCACTTT. Amino acids: CASSLRPNSPLHF.

CDR3 protein: CASSYIDISNTEAFF. CDR3 in DNA: TGTGCCAGCAGTTACATAGACATTTCGAACACTGAAGCTTTCTTT. This chain connects TRBV6-2 or TRBV6-3 to TRBJ1-1; D is uncertain. CDR3 length: 15 amino acids. Germline V lookup: CDR1 MNHEY, CDR2 SVGEGT. V lost 2 bases, J lost 1 base, and 11 bases lay in between.

Comment on this clone: The sample contains more than one DNA sequence encoding this CDR3. The chain combines TRBV27 with TRBJ1-1; D gene ambiguous. CDR3 length equals 13 residues. Germline CDR1 and CDR2: MNHEY and SMNVEV (reference sequence). The V gene lost 3 bases and the J gene lost 3 bases, with 8 bases spanning the gap. This CDR3 reads CASSLSLDTEAFF. The CDR3, as DNA: TGTGCCAGCAGTTTGTCCCTAGACACTGAAGCTTTCTTT.

This rearrangement joins TRBV7-2 to TRBJ1-2; unclear D gene. The ends were cut back, 3 bases at V and 7 bases at J, with 21 bases in the middle. Germline V gene lookup returns CDR1 SGHTA and CDR2 FQGNSA. The length of the CDR3 is 16 residues. CDR3 DNA: TGTGCCAGCAGCTTCAGGCCAGATGTACTGTATGTTGGCTACACCTTC. Translating gives CASSFRPDVLYVGYTF.

The rearrangement links TRBV2 to TRBJ2-3, with 8 bases fitting TRBD2. CDR1 is SNHLY, CDR2 FYNNEI, per germline. The CDR3 has 17 residues. V lost 4 bases to trimming and J lost 0 bases; unmatched junction nucleotides: 9. The CDR3 nucleotides are TGTGCCAGCAGTGGAGTAGCGGGGCGGACTAGCACAGATACGCAGTATTTT. Its translation is CASSGVAGRTSTDTQYF.

This clone was detected once. The genes are TRBV7-2 and TRBJ2-1; no reliable D call. The CDR3 consists of 12 residues. V was trimmed by 5 bases and J by 5 bases, leaving 7 bases between them. From germline, CDR1 is SGHTA and CDR2 FQGNSA. Here the CDR3 reads CASSASDNEQFF. The CDR3 DNA reads as TGTGCCAGCAGCGCCTCGGACAATGAGCAGTTCTTC.